This T cell receptor beta chain is drawn from a study of PD-L1 blockade in urothelial cancer. TCRdb's table, derived via immunoSEQ multiplex PCR, lists solely in-frame clones and lacks some. Among about 35,000 clones listed, roughly a third were seen once. V was clipped by 5 bases and J by 0 bases, with 11 bases between them. The CDR3 loop spans 14 amino acids. Germline V gives CDR1 LNHNV, CDR2 YYDKDF (reference sequence). The receptor's source is a man aged 60-69 years with urothelial cancer. The starting material was tumor tissue, obtained before atezolizumab (anti-PD-L1) treatment. The chain links TRBV15 to TRBJ2-7, with a possible D match to TRBD2 (5 bases). As DNA, the CDR3 is TGTGCCACCAGCCAGATAGGGAGCTCCTACGAGCAGTACTTC. Protein sequence: CATSQIGSSYEQYF.